One and the same sample provided the 25 T cell receptor beta chains below, sequenced in a study of T cells in Graves' hyperthyroidism and ophthalmopathy. Template material for amplifying TCR beta CDR3 regions consisted of RNA transcripts. Carried out on the TCR CDR3, a first-round RT-PCR used the HTBI primer set. TCRdb re-analysed the multiplex PCR reads in MiXCR, keeping a single row per CDR3 protein. The sample contains over 250,000 distinct CDR3 sequences, around a quarter of which appear only once. Input material: blood. The source of these receptors is a man aged 35-49 years with Graves' hyperthyroidism that later progressed to Graves' ophthalmopathy.

This clonotype has ten or more counts. V gene TRBV7-2 combines with J gene TRBJ2-2; 7 nucleotides match TRBD2. This CDR3 region has 14 residues. J lost 4 bases, V lost 3 bases, and 2 bases had no gene match. In germline, CDR1 is SGHTA, CDR2 FQGNSA. DNA of the CDR3: TGTGCCAGCAGCTTTTGGACTAGCACCGGGGAGCTGTTTTTT. Translating gives CASSFWTSTGELFF.

This clonotype was seen at least ten times. The rearrangement uses TRBV12-3 or TRBV12-4 and TRBJ1-2, with D maybe TRBD1 (5 bases). Trimming took off 3 bases at V and 8 bases at J, with 16 bases between the two ends. CDR3 length equals 14 residues. The CDR3: CASSFGTPEGGYTF. The CDR3 region has the DNA TGTGCCAGCAGTTTTGGGACGCCCGAGGGGGGCTACACCTTC.

This clonotype was picked up many times. V usage is TRBV9 and J usage is TRBJ2-7; 9 bases align to TRBD2. Losses at the gene ends were 4 bases for V and 6 bases for J; bases not matched to a gene: 5. Germline-derived CDR1 and CDR2 are SGDLS and YYNGEE. The CDR3 extends over 13 amino acids. Written as DNA, the CDR3 is TGTGCCAGCAGCCTAGCGGGATTTGGCGAGCAGTACTTC. This encodes CASSLAGFGEQYF.

This clonotype appeared many times. The chain uses TRBV14 and TRBJ1-1; no firm D call. Trimming shortened V by 0 bases and J by 5 bases, and 13 bases separated the two germline ends. The CDR3 consists of 15 residues. The V gene's germline CDR1 is SGHDN and CDR2 FVKESK. The CDR3 region is CASSQERLSGTEAFF. For the CDR3, the DNA is TGTGCCAGCAGCCAAGAAAGGCTAAGTGGGACTGAAGCTTTCTTT.

This clonotype has ten or more counts. CDR3 nucleotide sequence: TGTGCCAGTACAAGTCGGGACGGCACTGAAGCTTTCTTT. Protein product: CASTSRDGTEAFF. V and J are TRBV19 and TRBJ1-1; TRBD1 might be the D (5 bases). CDR3 length: 13 residues. V shed 7 bases and J shed 4 bases, with 13 bases lying between them. Germline CDR1 LNHDA, CDR2 SQIVND (reference sequence).

The CDR3 nucleotides are TGCAGTGCTAGCAGGGGCAATCAGCCCCAGCATTTT. This gives the protein CSASRGNQPQHF. The chain employs TRBV20-1 and TRBJ1-5; D is perhaps TRBD1 (5 bases). V shed 3 bases and J shed 2 bases, with 5 bases lying between them. Germline V gene lookup returns CDR1 DFQATT and CDR2 SNEGSKA (reference sequence). The length of the CDR3 is 12 residues.

The chain combines TRBV4-1 with TRBJ1-2; TRBD1 might be the D (6 bases). The CDR3 is 17 residues long. The germline V gene has CDR1 MGHRA and CDR2 YSYEKL. Trimming removed 0 bases from V and 4 bases from J, with 18 bases in between. This CDR3 reads CASSQDSGGAMAYGYTF. The CDR3 DNA is TGCGCCAGCAGCCAAGATAGTGGGGGCGCGATGGCCTATGGCTACACCTTC.

This clonotype has ten or more counts. CDR3 DNA sequence: TGTGCCTGGAATGGAAATAGCAATCAGCCCCAGCATTTT. This encodes CAWNGNSNQPQHF. The rearrangement links TRBV30 to TRBJ1-5; D unresolved. The CDR3 contains 13 residues. The V and J ends lost 4 bases and 0 bases respectively, with 7 bases between them. Per the germline V gene, CDR1 is GTSNPN and CDR2 is SVGIG (reference sequence). Drawing the rest from reference TRBV30 and TRBJ1-5, the complete variable domain is SQTIHQWPATLVQPVGSPLSLECTVEGTSNPNLYWYRQAAGRGLQLLFYSVGIGQISSEVPQNLSASRPQDRQFILSSKKLLLSDSGFYLCAWNGNSNQPQHFGDGTRLSIL.

This clonotype was counted ten times or more. The chain has TRBV3-1 and TRBJ2-7; D may correspond to TRBD1 or TRBD2 (5 bases each). The CDR3 has 12 residues. Germline-derived CDR1 and CDR2 are LGHDT and YNNKEL (reference sequence). Trimming left V 4 bases short and J 5 bases short, with 9 bases between. CDR3 nucleotide sequence: TGTGCCAGCAGCCGAGGGGCGGACGAGCAGTACTTC. Residues: CASSRGADEQYF.

The J gene is TRBJ2-7, the V gene TRBV11-3; the D is unclear. CDR3 length: 12 amino acids. From germline, CDR1 is SGHNT and CDR2 YENEEA. Trimming pared 4 bases from V and 6 bases from J, leaving 10 bases between. The CDR3: CASSSLWSEQYF. The CDR3 DNA reads as TGTGCCAGCAGCTCCCTATGGTCCGAGCAGTACTTC.

This clonotype occurred a few times. The rearrangement uses TRBV6-1 and TRBJ2-2, with TRBD1 as a possible D gene (5 bases). Germline CDR1 reads MNHNS; CDR2 reads SASEGT. Trimming removed 8 bases at V and 3 bases at J, with 10 bases between. The CDR3 length is 13 residues. CDR3 amino acids: CASVHRYTGELFF. The CDR3 DNA reads TGTGCCAGCGTACACAGGTACACCGGGGAGCTGTTTTTT.

The chain couples TRBV12-3 or TRBV12-4 to TRBJ1-2, with a tentative D call TRBD1 (5 bases). The V end lost 6 bases, the J end lost 8 bases, and 22 bases lay between the germline ends. This CDR3 contains 15 residues. This CDR3 is CASRAPGLGGAGYTF. CDR3 coding DNA: TGTGCCAGCAGAGCTCCGGGTCTGGGCGGGGCGGGCTACACCTTC.

The chain couples TRBV28 to TRBJ2-5, with D maybe TRBD1 (6 bases). The germline V gene encodes CDR1 MDHEN and CDR2 SYDVKM. This CDR3 contains 14 residues. The V and J ends lost 0 bases and 2 bases respectively, with 7 bases between them. The CDR3 here is CASSLWGTQETQYF. CDR3 in DNA: TGTGCCAGCAGTTTATGGGGGACACAAGAGACCCAGTACTTC.

This clonotype was detected many times. The chain recombines TRBV19 with TRBJ1-2, with D hard to call. The CDR3 is made up of 14 amino acids. The germline CDR1 and CDR2 sequences are LNHDA and SQIVND (reference sequence). Between the trimmed V and J ends, which lost 3 bases and 2 bases, there was a span of 10 bases. The CDR3 is CASSIEGANYGYTF. The CDR3 nucleotides read TGTGCCAGTAGTATTGAGGGTGCGAACTATGGCTACACCTTC.

This clonotype was seen ten or more times. V and J are TRBV28 and TRBJ1-1, with no clear D. Trimming shortened V by 4 bases and J by 3 bases, and 15 bases separated the two germline ends. Germline-derived CDR1 and CDR2 are MDHEN and SYDVKM. This CDR3 has 15 amino acids. CDR3 DNA: TGTGCCAGCAGTTCCCTTCTAAGGGCGTACACTGAAGCTTTCTTT. It yields the protein CASSSLLRAYTEAFF.

V and J are TRBV20-1 and TRBJ2-5, with TRBD2 matching over 11 bases. The length of the CDR3 is 15 residues. Trimming removed 1 base from V and 2 bases from J; junction bases left unmatched: 3. CDR1 DFQATT and CDR2 SNEGSKA come from the germline V gene (reference sequence). CDR3 nucleotides: TGCAGTGCTAGAGTGGCTAGCGGGAGGCAAGAGACCCAGTACTTC. It yields the protein CSARVASGRQETQYF.

There are many counts of this clonotype. The chain employs TRBV12-5 and TRBJ2-7; 8 positions agree with TRBD1. The CDR3 runs to 14 residues. Trimming cost V 5 bases and J 6 bases; bases outside gene matches: 9. Germline values: CDR1 LGHNT, CDR2 FRNRAP. Written as DNA, the CDR3 is TGTGCTAGTGGTCCTCTGCCGGACAGGGCCGAGCAGTACTTC. Translated, it gives CASGPLPDRAEQYF.

This clonotype appeared many times. The chain combines TRBV9 with TRBJ2-7; 7 bases agree with TRBD1. V was pared by 4 bases and J by 2 bases, with 6 bases of the junction left unmatched. The CDR3 is made up of 14 amino acids. CDR1 is SGDLS and CDR2 is YYNGEE in the germline V gene. The CDR3 is CASSPPQGAYEQYF. The CDR3 nucleotides read TGTGCCAGCAGCCCCCCTCAGGGGGCCTACGAGCAGTACTTC.

This clonotype occurred once. This sequence joins TRBV7-8 and TRBJ2-5, with D unclear. Trimming took off 7 bases at V and 7 bases at J, with 13 bases between the two ends. This CDR3 is built from 12 residues. The germline V gene encodes CDR1 SGHVS and CDR2 FQNEAQ. The CDR3 region is CASTASLGTQYF. CDR3 DNA sequence: TGTGCCAGCACGGCTTCCCTAGGGACCCAGTACTTC.

The rearrangement links TRBV7-2 to TRBJ1-5, with D hard to call. CDR3 size: 14 residues. CDR1 and CDR2 (germline): SGHTA, FQGNSA. V dropped 4 bases and J dropped 0 bases, with 7 bases sitting between them. CDR3 in amino acids: CASSSLHSNQPQHF. CDR3 DNA sequence: TGTGCCAGCAGCTCGCTACATAGCAATCAGCCCCAGCATTTT.

The V call is TRBV4-1, the J call TRBJ2-5; D is uncertain. The ends were cut back, 6 bases at V and 2 bases at J, with 10 bases in the middle. In germline, CDR1 is MGHRA, CDR2 YSYEKL. The CDR3 is 13 amino acids. CDR3 bases: TGCGCCAGCAGGAGAAACCCACAAGAGACCCAGTACTTC. It is translated as CASRRNPQETQYF.

In its sample, this clonotype was seen many times. This could be a read error, since a much larger clone is one nucleotide away. The chain carries TRBV6-5 and TRBJ1-5; a possible D gene is TRBD2 (5 bases). The J call may not be correct, given that the DNA end is closer to TRBJ2-3. The CDR3 totals 14 residues. Per germline, CDR1 MNHEY and CDR2 SVGAGI. The DNA of the CDR3 is TGTGCCAGCAGTTACTCGTCTAGCAATCAGCCCCAGTATTTT. Protein product: CASSYSSSNQPQYF.

This clonotype was observed many times. The rearrangement links TRBV5-6 to TRBJ2-7; 7 bases match TRBD1. J lost 1 base, V lost 5 bases, and 6 bases had no gene match. This CDR3 contains 14 residues. The V gene's germline CDR1 is SGHDT and CDR2 YYEEEE. As DNA, the CDR3 is TGTGCCAGCAGATCGGGACAGCCGTCCTACGAGCAGTACTTC. It is translated as CASRSGQPSYEQYF.

This clonotype was found many times. This chain uses TRBV7-2 with TRBJ2-7; 10 bases line up with TRBD2. The CDR3 has 14 residues. Trimming took 11 bases from V and 6 from J; bases not matched to a gene: 13. The germline gives CDR1 SGHTA, CDR2 FQGNSA. DNA of the CDR3: TGTGCCTCTAGCGGGAGCCCAACTTGGGGCGAGCAGTACTTC. Translating it yields CASSGSPTWGEQYF.

V is TRBV6-1 and J is TRBJ1-1; 7 bases align to TRBD1. The V segment lost 4 bases and the J segment 7 bases; nucleotides outside the gene matches: 3. Germline loops: CDR1 MNHNS, CDR2 SASEGT. This CDR3 spans 12 amino acids. The CDR3 sequence: CASSGDSLEAFF. CDR3 DNA: TGTGCCAGCAGTGGGGACAGCCTTGAAGCTTTCTTT.